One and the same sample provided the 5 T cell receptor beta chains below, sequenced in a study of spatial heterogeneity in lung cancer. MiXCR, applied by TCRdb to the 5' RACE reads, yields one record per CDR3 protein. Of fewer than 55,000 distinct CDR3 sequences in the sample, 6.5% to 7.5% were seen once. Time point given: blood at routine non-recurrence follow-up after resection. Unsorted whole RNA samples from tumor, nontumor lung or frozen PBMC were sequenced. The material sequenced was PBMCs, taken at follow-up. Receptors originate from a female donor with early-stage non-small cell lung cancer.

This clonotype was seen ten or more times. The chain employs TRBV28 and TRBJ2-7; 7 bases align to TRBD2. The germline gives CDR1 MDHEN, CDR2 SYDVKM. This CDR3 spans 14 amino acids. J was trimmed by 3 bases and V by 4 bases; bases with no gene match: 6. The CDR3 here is CASSSGGSDYEQYF. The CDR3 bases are TGTGCCAGCAGTTCGGGAGGCTCCGACTACGAGCAGTACTTC.

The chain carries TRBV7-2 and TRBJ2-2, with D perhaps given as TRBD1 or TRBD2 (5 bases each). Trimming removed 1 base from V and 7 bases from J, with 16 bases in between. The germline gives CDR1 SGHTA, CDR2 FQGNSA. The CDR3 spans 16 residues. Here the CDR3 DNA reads TGTGCCAGCAGCTTAGGGGTGACGGGGCGGAGCGGGGAGCTGTTTTTT. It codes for CASSLGVTGRSGELFF.

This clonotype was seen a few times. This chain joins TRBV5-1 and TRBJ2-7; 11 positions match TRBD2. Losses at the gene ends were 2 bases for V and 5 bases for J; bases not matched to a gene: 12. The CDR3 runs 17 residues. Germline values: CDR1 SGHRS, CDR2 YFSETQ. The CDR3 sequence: CASSFLLAGAGENEQYF. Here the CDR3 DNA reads TGCGCCAGCAGCTTTTTACTAGCGGGGGCCGGGGAAAACGAGCAGTACTTC.

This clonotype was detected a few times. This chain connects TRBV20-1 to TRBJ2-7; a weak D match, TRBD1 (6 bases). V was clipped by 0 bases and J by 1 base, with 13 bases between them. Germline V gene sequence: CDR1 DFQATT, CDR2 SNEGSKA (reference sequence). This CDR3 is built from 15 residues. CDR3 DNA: TGCAGTGCTAGAGATTCGGCAGGGGTATCCTACGAGCAGTACTTC. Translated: CSARDSAGVSYEQYF.

The DNA for the CDR3 is TGTGCCAGCAGCCGGACGCCTAGAGAGCAGTACTTC. It codes for CASSRTPREQYF. The rearrangement joins TRBV28 to TRBJ2-7; no clear D. V was pared by 6 bases and J by 7 bases, with 13 bases between. Germline loops: CDR1 MDHEN, CDR2 SYDVKM. The length of the CDR3 is 12 residues. Drawing the rest from reference TRBV28 and TRBJ2-7, the complete variable domain is DVKVTQSSRYLVKRTGEKVFLECVQDMDHENMFWYRQDPGLGLRLIYFSYDVKMKEKGDIPEGYSVSREKKERFSLILESASTNQTSMYLCASSRTPREQYFGPGTRLTVT.